These 30 T cell receptor beta chains share one sample of origin, sequenced in a study of T cell clonotyping in hematopoietic cell transplantation. Profiling relied on immunoSEQ multiplex PCR, and the TCRdb table lists in-frame clones only, not all of them. The sample has tens of thousands of clones, roughly 94% seen once. Sample: peripheral blood mononuclear cells. The receptors here all came from a woman aged 50 to 60 in good health. Some clones in this sample may be carry-over from other donors' samples.

The rearrangement uses TRBV9 and TRBJ2-5; possibly TRBD1 for D (6 bases). CDR1 SGDLS and CDR2 YYNGEE come from the germline V gene. This CDR3 spans 14 amino acids. Trimming left V 4 bases short and J 4 bases short, with 14 bases between. As DNA, the CDR3 is TGTGCCAGCAGCCGAAGGGGGATCGGAGAGACCCAGTACTTC. Protein: CASSRRGIGETQYF.

The chain couples TRBV29-1 to TRBJ1-1; 8 bases are a match to TRBD1. The germline V gene encodes CDR1 SQVTM and CDR2 ANQGSEA. V lost 2 bases and J lost 4; bases outside the gene matches: 12. This CDR3 has 16 residues. The CDR3 loop is CSVEKRVRTGTTEAFF. The CDR3 DNA sequence: TGCAGCGTTGAAAAACGCGTGAGGACAGGGACCACTGAAGCTTTCTTT.

The V call is TRBV7-8, the J call TRBJ2-1; 12 bases are a match to TRBD2. The germline CDR1 and CDR2 sequences are SGHVS and FQNEAQ. J was trimmed by 0 bases and V by 1 base; bases with no gene match: 7. CDR3 size: 19 residues. The CDR3 DNA sequence: TGTGCCAGCAGCTTAGGGCTAGCGGGGGGGCCCAGCTCCTACAATGAGCAGTTCTTC. Translation gives CASSLGLAGGPSSYNEQFF.

The V gene is TRBV5-8, the J gene TRBJ1-5; possible D gene TRBD1, 5 bases. CDR1 and CDR2 from the germline V gene are SGHTS and YDEGEE. Trimming removed 4 bases at V and 0 bases at J, with 17 bases between. The CDR3 covers 17 residues. CDR3 in amino acids: CASSPAPTVPSNQPQHF. The CDR3 DNA sequence: TGTGCCAGCAGCCCGGCGCCGACAGTTCCTAGCAATCAGCCCCAGCATTTT.

The chain joins TRBV28 to TRBJ2-7; 7 positions match TRBD1. The ends lost 4 bases at V and 3 bases at J; junction bases unmatched: 6. Germline CDR1 and CDR2: MDHEN and SYDVKM. This CDR3 spans 14 amino acids. The CDR3 region is CASSWGTENYEQYF. CDR3 nucleotides: TGTGCCAGCAGTTGGGGGACAGAGAACTACGAGCAGTACTTC. The whole variable domain, filled in from reference TRBV28 and TRBJ2-7, reads DVKVTQSSRYLVKRTGEKVFLECVQDMDHENMFWYRQDPGLGLRLIYFSYDVKMKEKGDIPEGYSVSREKKERFSLILESASTNQTSMYLCASSWGTENYEQYFGPGTRLTVT.

The rearrangement links TRBV20-1 to TRBJ1-1, with D perhaps matching TRBD1 (5 bases). Germline V gene data show CDR1 as DFQATT and CDR2 as SNEGSKA (reference sequence). This CDR3 contains 11 residues. Trimming removed 8 bases at V and 1 base at J, with 8 bases between. CDR3 DNA sequence: TGCAGTCCGACAGCGAACACTGAAGCTTTCTTT. The encoded protein is CSPTANTEAFF.

The chain carries TRBV19 and TRBJ1-5; D is undetermined. This CDR3 is 16 amino acids long. Trimming removed 0 bases from V and 6 bases from J, with 15 bases in between. Germline lookup yields CDR1 LNHDA and CDR2 SQIVND (reference sequence). The CDR3 loop reads CASSIDTATWGQPQHF. CDR3 DNA sequence: TGTGCCAGTAGTATAGATACAGCAACCTGGGGTCAGCCCCAGCATTTT.

The chain couples TRBV5-1 to TRBJ2-3; D remains unclear. V was trimmed by 3 bases and J by 2 bases, leaving 7 bases between them. The CDR3 is made up of 13 amino acids. CDR1 and CDR2 (germline): SGHRS, YFSETQ. The CDR3 spells CASSSGPTDTQYF. The CDR3 nucleotides read TGCGCCAGCAGCTCCGGACCCACAGATACGCAGTATTTT.

The V gene is TRBV2, the J gene TRBJ1-5, with 7 bases lining up with TRBD1. Germline CDR1 reads SNHLY; CDR2 reads FYNNEI. The CDR3 totals 15 residues. V lost 6 bases and J lost 0; bases outside the gene matches: 5. The DNA for the CDR3 is TGTGCCAGCAGGGGGACAGTTTATAGCAATCAGCCCCAGCATTTT. It yields the protein CASRGTVYSNQPQHF. The full variable domain, with the rest looked up from reference TRBV2 and TRBJ1-5, is EPEVTQTPSHQVTQMGQEVILRCVPISNHLYFYWYRQILGQKVEFLVSFYNNEISEKSEIFDDQFSVERPDGSNFTLKIRSTKLEDSAMYFCASRGTVYSNQPQHFGDGTRLSIL.

This chain uses TRBV5-5 with TRBJ1-2; D remains unclear. The germline V gene has CDR1 SGHKS and CDR2 YYEKEE (reference sequence). The V end lost 0 bases, the J end lost 3 bases, and 12 bases lay between the germline ends. CDR3 length equals 15 residues. The CDR3, as DNA: TGTGCCAGCAGCTTGGAGTGGGATTTTGACTATGGCTACACCTTC. Protein product: CASSLEWDFDYGYTF.

This clone was seen just once. The gene calls are TRBV7-3 and TRBJ1-1; a weak D match, TRBD1 (6 bases). The CDR3 has 13 amino acids. Per germline, CDR1 SGHTA and CDR2 FQGTGA. Between the trimmed V and J ends, which lost 3 bases and 4 bases, there was a span of 9 bases. The CDR3 loop is CASSFTGTTEAFF. The DNA of the CDR3 is TGTGCCAGCAGCTTCACAGGGACCACTGAAGCTTTCTTT.

This clone was seen a single time. V usage is TRBV11-1 and J usage is TRBJ2-7; D not resolved. The CDR3 extends over 12 amino acids. V was clipped by 6 bases and J by 5 bases, with 11 bases between them. Per the germline V gene, CDR1 is SGHAT and CDR2 is FQDESV (reference sequence). In nucleotides, the CDR3 is TGTGCCAGCAGTCCGAACCGGGACGAGCAGTACTTC. It codes for CASSPNRDEQYF.

The J gene is TRBJ1-5, the V gene TRBV7-2; D remains unclear. V lost 3 bases and J 6 bases, leaving 9 bases between the germline ends. The CDR3 runs 13 residues. Germline CDR1 SGHTA, CDR2 FQGNSA. The CDR3, as DNA: TGTGCCAGCAGCTTTGGAAGTTTTCAGCCCCAGCATTTT. Translating gives CASSFGSFQPQHF.

CDR3 residues: CASSLSAGGETQYF. CDR3 sequence (DNA): TGTGCCAGCAGTTTGTCGGCAGGGGGTGAGACCCAGTACTTC. The V gene is TRBV27, the J gene TRBJ2-5, with 7 bases identical to TRBD1. The V gene end was trimmed by 3 bases and the J gene end by 5 bases; junction bases not matched to a gene: 6. Germline V gene lookup returns CDR1 MNHEY and CDR2 SMNVEV (reference sequence). The CDR3 has 14 residues.

CDR3 in DNA: TGTGCCTTAGATATCGAGCACTACGAGCAGTACTTC. Translation gives CALDIEHYEQYF. The V gene is TRBV30, the J gene TRBJ2-7; D gene ambiguous. V shed 7 bases and J shed 3 bases, with 13 bases lying between them. The CDR3 length is 12 residues. CDR1 and CDR2 (germline): GTSNPN, SVGIG (reference sequence).

The chain carries TRBV28 and TRBJ1-1; D may be TRBD1 (5 bases). The ends were cut back, 8 bases at V and 1 base at J, with 11 bases in the middle. The CDR3 length is 13 residues. Germline CDR1 is MDHEN and CDR2 is SYDVKM. This CDR3 reads CASQLGGNTEAFF. Here the CDR3 DNA reads TGTGCCAGCCAGCTTGGGGGGAACACTGAAGCTTTCTTT.

This chain joins TRBV7-9 and TRBJ1-2, with 10 bases that match TRBD1. V was pared by 4 bases and J by 0 bases, with 5 bases of the junction left unmatched. The CDR3 is made up of 16 amino acids. The V gene's germline CDR1 is SEHNR and CDR2 FQNEAQ (reference sequence). The CDR3 region has the DNA TGTGCCAGCAGCTCGACCGGGACAGGGGCTAACTATGGCTACACCTTC. It encodes CASSSTGTGANYGYTF.

V and J are TRBV2 and TRBJ1-6; TRBD1 aligns across 8 bases. J gave up 7 bases and V 4 bases, and 3 bases lay outside the gene matches. From germline, CDR1 is SNHLY and CDR2 FYNNEI. The CDR3 is 14 amino acids. The CDR3 sequence: CASSVDRENSPLHF. DNA for the CDR3: TGTGCCAGCAGTGTGGACAGGGAGAATTCACCCCTCCACTTT.

This rearrangement joins TRBV7-9 to TRBJ1-1; tentative D call: TRBD1 (5 bases). The CDR3 is 14 residues long. Per the germline V gene, CDR1 is SEHNR and CDR2 is FQNEAQ (reference sequence). Between the trimmed V and J ends, which lost 6 bases and 5 bases, there was a span of 16 bases. The CDR3 coding sequence is TGTGCCAGCAGAAGAGGGACTGGGGGGACTGAAGCTTTCTTT. Amino acids: CASRRGTGGTEAFF.

This clone was counted between two and nine times. The chain uses TRBV6-5 and TRBJ1-4; D call uncertain. The CDR3 has 15 amino acids. Trimming took 5 bases from V and 3 from J, leaving 13 bases between them. Germline CDR1 reads MNHEY; CDR2 reads SVGAGI. The CDR3 protein is CASSAESGANEKLFF. CDR3 sequence (DNA): TGTGCCAGCAGTGCAGAGTCAGGAGCTAATGAAAAACTGTTTTTT.

The chain carries TRBV5-6 and TRBJ2-7, with D uncertain. The CDR3 runs 17 residues. The germline gives CDR1 SGHDT, CDR2 YYEEEE. V was pared by 6 bases and J by 2 bases, with 24 bases between. In DNA, the CDR3 is TGTGCCAGCACCGTACGTGGGCAGCGCCTACGGCCCTACGAGCAGTACTTC. Amino acids: CASTVRGQRLRPYEQYF.

The V call is TRBV9, the J call TRBJ1-1; 7 bases are shared with TRBD1. This CDR3 region has 15 residues. Trimming removed 3 bases from V and 1 base from J; junction bases left unmatched: 6. CDR1 SGDLS and CDR2 YYNGEE come from the germline V gene. DNA of the CDR3: TGTGCCAGCAGCGCCCTAAGGGACAGGAACACTGAAGCTTTCTTT. Translation gives CASSALRDRNTEAFF.

The chain employs TRBV7-8 and TRBJ2-7; D uncertain. The germline gives CDR1 SGHVS, CDR2 FQNEAQ. The CDR3 extends over 16 amino acids. V was cut by 4 bases and J by 4 bases, with 20 bases left in between. The CDR3 DNA reads TGTGCCAGCAGCTCCCATACAGTCGGCCTTTCTTACGAGCAGTACTTC. Translating it yields CASSSHTVGLSYEQYF. Complete variable domain (other parts from reference TRBV7-8 and TRBJ2-7): GAGVSQSPRYKVAKRGQDVALRCDPISGHVSLFWYQQALGQGPEFLTYFQNEAQLDKSGLPSDRFFAERPEGSVSTLKIQRTQQEDSAVYLCASSSHTVGLSYEQYFGPGTRLTVT.

This rearrangement joins TRBV6-5 to TRBJ2-4; 9 bases agree with TRBD1. With 2 bases clipped from V and 5 bases from J, the junction kept 4 bases outside the gene matches. The CDR3 runs to 15 residues. Per the germline V gene, CDR1 is MNHEY and CDR2 is SVGAGI. In DNA form, the CDR3 reads TGTGCCAGCAGTTACGGCCGGACAGGGGAAAACATTCAGTACTTC. It specifies CASSYGRTGENIQYF.

The rearrangement joins TRBV4-1 to TRBJ1-4; a possible D gene is TRBD1 (5 bases). Germline CDR1 reads MGHRA; CDR2 reads YSYEKL. Trimming took off 6 bases at V and 3 bases at J, with 8 bases between the two ends. This CDR3 region has 13 residues. The CDR3 coding sequence is TGCGCCAGCAGACGGGGGGCTAATGAAAAACTGTTTTTT. It yields the protein CASRRGANEKLFF.

To note about this clone: An end of the junction does not agree with germline; a read error may underlie this. The genes are TRBV4-1 and TRBJ1-2; the match to TRBD1 covers 8 bases. CDR3 size: 13 residues. Per germline, CDR1 MGHRA and CDR2 YSYEKL. The CDR3 reads CASSQVEDRADSF. The CDR3, as DNA: TGCGCCAGCAGCCAAGTGGAGGACAGGGCCGACTCCTTC.

The chain joins TRBV6-6 to TRBJ1-3, with D maybe TRBD1 (5 bases). V was pared by 5 bases and J by 3 bases, with 11 bases between. The V gene's germline CDR1 is MNHNY and CDR2 SVGAGI (reference sequence). This CDR3 contains 14 residues. This chain's CDR3 is CASSTTVDGNTIYF. The CDR3 DNA follows: TGTGCCAGCAGTACGACAGTGGATGGAAACACCATATATTTT.

This chain joins TRBV25-1 and TRBJ2-3; 8 bases match TRBD1. After removal of 8 bases from V and 3 bases from J, the junction contained 10 bases not matched to a gene. CDR3 length equals 15 residues. The V gene's germline CDR1 is MGHDK and CDR2 SYGVNS. The CDR3 here is CASGIRTGFTDTQYF. Here the CDR3 DNA reads TGTGCCAGCGGGATCAGGACAGGGTTTACAGATACGCAGTATTTT.

J is TRBJ2-7 and V is TRBV18; no clear D. The ends were cut back, 0 bases at V and 0 bases at J, with 6 bases in the middle. Germline values: CDR1 KGHSH, CDR2 LQKENI. The CDR3 runs 14 residues. The CDR3 region is CASSPPPNSYEQYF. Here the CDR3 DNA reads TGTGCCAGCTCACCACCCCCCAACTCCTACGAGCAGTACTTC.

This chain links TRBV11-1 with TRBJ1-1; unclear D gene. The CDR3 sequence is 14 residues long. The V end lost 5 bases, the J end lost 3 bases, and 13 bases lay between the germline ends. The germline V gene has CDR1 SGHAT and CDR2 FQDESV (reference sequence). CDR3 loop: CASSAGFLDTEAFF. CDR3 sequence (DNA): TGTGCCAGCAGCGCCGGGTTTCTGGACACTGAAGCTTTCTTT.